The next 27 T cell receptor beta chains were all read from a single sample in a study of shared clonotypes between healthy human individuals (TCRdb year 2020). The method behind the library was the immunoSEQ multiplex PCR assay. Entries here come from immuneACCESS through TCRdb and include only in-frame sequences with V and J called. Some clones fail to appear in such tables; in the studies checked, an unresolved V gene covers under half of the shortfall, and the cause of the remainder is unknown. The sample table lists some 510,000 clones, 79% of them with a count of one. The ten largest clones represent about an eighth of the sample. Sequencing input: PBMCs. These receptors all stem from a woman aged 35 to 49 in good health. Some clones in this sample may be carry-over from other donors' samples.

The V and J genes are TRBV27 and TRBJ1-2, with 10 bases matching TRBD1. Germline CDR1 MNHEY, CDR2 SMNVEV (reference sequence). This CDR3 has 15 residues. The V segment lost 5 bases and the J segment 4 bases; nucleotides outside the gene matches: 7. The CDR3 protein is CASSPGTGVIYGYTF. The CDR3 coding sequence is TGTGCCAGCAGTCCGGGGACAGGGGTTATCTATGGCTACACCTTC.

This clone was observed at least ten times. CDR3 region: CASTGWGPEEKLFF. DNA for the CDR3: TGTGCCAGCACTGGATGGGGGCCGGAGGAAAAACTGTTTTTT. The chain links TRBV2 to TRBJ1-4; TRBD1 is a possible D gene (6 bases). The germline CDR1 and CDR2 sequences are SNHLY and FYNNEI. The germline V and J ends were trimmed by 7 bases and 8 bases, with 17 bases remaining between them. This CDR3 region has 14 residues.

The chain employs TRBV5-1 and TRBJ2-1, with TRBD2 matching over 9 bases. Germline assignment: CDR1 SGHRS and CDR2 YFSETQ. The V gene end was trimmed by 3 bases and the J gene end by 1 base; junction bases not matched to a gene: 20. This CDR3 spans 21 amino acids. CDR3 loop: CASSWNLVAGEPGSSYNEQFF. The CDR3 bases are TGCGCCAGCAGCTGGAATCTCGTAGCGGGAGAGCCAGGTAGTTCCTACAATGAGCAGTTCTTC.

This clone has only one observation. The V call is TRBV10-3, the J call TRBJ2-3; 8 bases agree with TRBD2. CDR1 ENHRY and CDR2 SYGVKD come from the germline V gene. J lost 5 bases, V lost 0 bases, and 7 bases had no gene match. The CDR3 has 16 residues. In DNA form, the CDR3 reads TGTGCCATCAGTGAGTCGGGGGCGGGAGGTCTAGATACGCAGTATTTT. Translated: CAISESGAGGLDTQYF.

This chain joins TRBV7-6 and TRBJ2-1; D perhaps matches TRBD1 (7 bases). CDR3 length: 15 amino acids. V shed 3 bases and J shed 3 bases, with 12 bases lying between them. Germline V gene lookup returns CDR1 SGHVS and CDR2 FNYEAQ. CDR3 nucleotide sequence: TGTGCCAGCAGCTTCCAGGGGGGCGGCTACAATGAGCAGTTCTTC. Protein sequence: CASSFQGGGYNEQFF.

The rearrangement links TRBV2 to TRBJ2-3; D might be TRBD1 (8 bases). CDR1 and CDR2 (germline): SNHLY, FYNNEI. With 6 bases removed from V and 5 bases from J, the gap between germline ends came to 12 bases. CDR3 length: 13 amino acids. In nucleotides, the CDR3 is TGTGCCAGCAGGGACAGGGAGGGAGATACGCAGTATTTT. It encodes CASRDREGDTQYF.

The sample holds many counts of this clone. The chain has TRBV18 and TRBJ2-7; 8 bases agree with TRBD1. The V gene end was trimmed by 2 bases and the J gene end by 4 bases; junction bases not matched to a gene: 7. Germline CDR1 and CDR2: KGHSH and LQKENI. This CDR3 region has 15 residues. For the CDR3, the DNA is TGTGCCAGCTCACCAACCGGGACAGGTAAATACGAGCAGTACTTC. It is translated as CASSPTGTGKYEQYF.

This sequence joins TRBV11-2 and TRBJ1-2; perhaps TRBD1 as D (6 bases). Germline V CDR1 and CDR2: SGHAT, FQNNGV. The CDR3 runs 15 residues. V was clipped by 3 bases and J by 2 bases, with 13 bases between them. The CDR3 protein is CASSLDTGYNYGYTF. The CDR3 bases are TGTGCCAGCAGCTTGGACACAGGGTACAACTATGGCTACACCTTC.

This rearrangement joins TRBV19 to TRBJ1-5, with D maybe TRBD1 (5 bases). The germline V gene encodes CDR1 LNHDA and CDR2 SQIVND (reference sequence). The CDR3 loop spans 15 amino acids. Trimming pared 7 bases from V and 7 bases from J, leaving 20 bases between. CDR3 bases: TGTGCCAGTACAAAATACCAAGGGGCTCGGCAGCCCCAGCATTTT. Translating gives CASTKYQGARQPQHF. Full variable domain (outside the CDR3, taken from reference TRBV19 and TRBJ1-5): DGGITQSPKYLFRKEGQNVTLSCEQNLNHDAMYWYRQDPGQGLRLIYYSQIVNDFQKGDIAEGYSVSREKKESFPLTVTSAQKNPTAFYLCASTKYQGARQPQHFGDGTRLSIL.

The genes are TRBV11-2 and TRBJ2-5; no definite D call. Deletions cut 1 base from V and 5 bases from J, with 5 bases between. The CDR3 runs to 12 residues. CDR1 SGHAT and CDR2 FQNNGV come from the germline V gene. The CDR3 spells CASSLATETQYF. DNA of the CDR3: TGTGCCAGCAGCTTAGCCACGGAGACCCAGTACTTC.

This chain links TRBV7-6 with TRBJ1-2; D is perhaps TRBD1 (6 bases). V was shortened by 4 bases and J by 4 bases, with 10 bases between the two germline ends. Germline values: CDR1 SGHVS, CDR2 FNYEAQ. This CDR3 is 13 amino acids long. The CDR3 reads CASSSRGGYGYTF. CDR3 sequence (DNA): TGTGCCAGCAGCTCCAGGGGCGGCTATGGCTACACCTTC.

The gene calls are TRBV27 and TRBJ2-7, with D unclear. Germline loops: CDR1 MNHEY, CDR2 SMNVEV (reference sequence). This CDR3 comprises 14 residues. Trimming removed 3 bases from V and 1 base from J, with 10 bases in between. The CDR3: CASSFPPTSYEQYF. The DNA of the CDR3 is TGTGCCAGCAGTTTTCCCCCCACTTCCTACGAGCAGTACTTC.

The V gene is TRBV28, the J gene TRBJ1-2; tentatively, D is TRBD1 (6 bases). This CDR3 spans 12 amino acids. Germline V gene sequence: CDR1 MDHEN, CDR2 SYDVKM. The V and J ends lost 7 bases and 2 bases respectively, with 8 bases between them. CDR3 sequence reads: CASMGANYGYTF. The CDR3, as DNA: TGTGCCAGCATGGGGGCGAACTATGGCTACACCTTC.

This CDR3 reads CASSVKPDRDYGYTF. CDR3 in DNA: TGTGCCAGCAGCGTAAAGCCCGACAGGGACTATGGCTACACCTTC. V gene TRBV9 combines with J gene TRBJ1-2; 7 bases are a match to TRBD1. This CDR3 region has 15 residues. CDR1 is SGDLS, CDR2 YYNGEE, per germline. V shed 1 base and J 3 bases; nucleotides not matched to a gene: 6. The variable domain in full, completed from reference TRBV9 and TRBJ1-2, reads DSGVTQTPKHLITATGQRVTLRCSPRSGDLSVYWYQQSLDQGLQFLIQYYNGEERAKGNILERFSAQQFPDLHSELNLSSLELGDSALYFCASSVKPDRDYGYTFGSGTRLTVV.

The rearrangement links TRBV11-2 to TRBJ2-7, with 7 bases lining up with TRBD1. The CDR3 extends over 15 amino acids. Germline CDR1 SGHAT, CDR2 FQNNGV. V shed 1 base, J shed 3 bases, and the junction held 6 bases outside the gene matches. CDR3 region: CASSLVGTVVYEQYF. The CDR3 DNA sequence: TGTGCCAGCAGCTTAGTGGGGACAGTCGTCTACGAGCAGTACTTC.

This clone was seen more than once but under ten times. The chain employs TRBV20-1 and TRBJ2-5; D not certain. The CDR3 spans 11 residues. Germline V gene lookup returns CDR1 DFQATT and CDR2 SNEGSKA (reference sequence). V lost 7 bases, J lost 4 bases, and 10 bases lay in between. The CDR3 DNA follows: TGCAGTGTGGCATATTCAGAGACCCAGTACTTC. This translates into CSVAYSETQYF.

The chain recombines TRBV7-9 with TRBJ2-7; maybe TRBD2 (5 bases). The CDR3 has 14 amino acids. With 3 bases removed from V and 3 bases from J, the gap between germline ends came to 12 bases. Germline CDR1 and CDR2: SEHNR and FQNEAQ (reference sequence). The CDR3 DNA is TGTGCCAGCAGCTTTTGGTCCCGGGACTACGAGCAGTACTTC. Translated: CASSFWSRDYEQYF.

The DNA of the CDR3 is TGCAGCACCGTCGGAGGGGATGAGACCCAGTACTTC. It translates to CSTVGGDETQYF. The chain employs TRBV29-1 and TRBJ2-5; TRBD2 is a possible D gene (6 bases). The length of the CDR3 is 12 residues. Germline V CDR1 and CDR2: SQVTM, ANQGSEA. V lost 8 bases and J lost 5, with 15 bases in between.

The chain has TRBV19 and TRBJ2-1; 13 positions agree with TRBD2. After removal of 6 bases from V and 7 bases from J, the junction contained 6 bases not matched to a gene. Germline CDR1 LNHDA, CDR2 SQIVND (reference sequence). This CDR3 has 15 residues. The CDR3 reads CASRPGTSGVNEQFF. CDR3 nucleotides: TGTGCCAGTAGACCCGGGACTAGCGGGGTAAATGAGCAGTTCTTC.

This clone has at least ten counts. V and J are TRBV7-2 and TRBJ2-3; D not certain. V lost 4 bases to trimming and J lost 2 bases, with 7 bases between them. The CDR3 runs 13 residues. Germline CDR1 SGHTA, CDR2 FQGNSA. DNA of the CDR3: TGTGCCAGCAGCTCCCCTAACACAGATACGCAGTATTTT. It encodes CASSSPNTDTQYF.

This clone appeared a single time. The chain joins TRBV11-2 to TRBJ1-1; no clear D. This CDR3 has 14 residues. Germline V gene sequence: CDR1 SGHAT, CDR2 FQNNGV. V was cut by 1 base and J by 1 base, with 7 bases left in between. DNA for the CDR3: TGTGCCAGCAGCTTAGTCTTGGAGAACACTGAAGCTTTCTTT. It yields the protein CASSLVLENTEAFF. The entire variable domain, with the rest obtained from reference TRBV11-2 and TRBJ1-1, is as follows: EAGVAQSPRYKIIEKRQSVAFWCNPISGHATLYWYQQILGQGPKLLIQFQNNGVVDDSQLPKDRFSAERLKGVDSTLKIQPAKLEDSAVYLCASSLVLENTEAFFGQGTRLTVV.

The chain has TRBV5-1 and TRBJ1-4; a weak D match, TRBD1 (5 bases). The CDR3 length is 15 residues. CDR1 SGHRS and CDR2 YFSETQ come from the germline V gene. V lost 4 bases and J 7 bases, leaving 17 bases between the germline ends. The CDR3 reads CASSGGGTYGEKLFF. The CDR3, as DNA: TGCGCCAGCAGCGGCGGGGGGACTTATGGTGAAAAACTGTTTTTT.

J is TRBJ2-7 and V is TRBV7-2, with a weak D call TRBD1 (5 bases). Trimming pared 3 bases from V and 3 bases from J, leaving 12 bases between. CDR1 SGHTA and CDR2 FQGNSA come from the germline V gene. There are 14 residues in the CDR3. The CDR3 here is CASSFWGNHYEQYF. For the CDR3, the DNA is TGTGCCAGCAGCTTTTGGGGCAACCACTACGAGCAGTACTTC.

J is TRBJ1-5 and V is TRBV9, with D uncertain. V shed 3 bases and J shed 0 bases, with 4 bases lying between them. The germline V gene has CDR1 SGDLS and CDR2 YYNGEE. CDR3 size: 13 residues. This CDR3 reads CASSGDSNQPQHF. The CDR3, as DNA: TGTGCCAGCAGCGGGGATAGCAATCAGCCCCAGCATTTT.

This chain connects TRBV28 to TRBJ2-7, with D unclear. This CDR3 region has 14 residues. The V end was cut by 3 bases, the J end by 6 bases, with 15 bases between. Per germline, CDR1 MDHEN and CDR2 SYDVKM. For the CDR3, the DNA is TGTGCCAGCAGTTTGGCCACGATCCTAGGCGAGCAGTACTTC. Translation gives CASSLATILGEQYF.

The V gene is TRBV28, the J gene TRBJ2-3; possible D gene TRBD2, 7 bases. Germline CDR1 is MDHEN and CDR2 is SYDVKM. Trimming cost V 6 bases and J 3 bases, with 37 bases left between them. The CDR3 is 22 residues long. The CDR3 region is CASRMRVVAGDWWEGQTDTQYF. CDR3 nucleotide sequence: TGTGCCAGCAGGATGAGGGTCGTGGCAGGGGACTGGTGGGAGGGCCAGACAGATACGCAGTATTTT.

This clone was observed once. The rearrangement links TRBV15 to TRBJ1-1; maybe TRBD1 (6 bases). CDR1 and CDR2 from the germline V gene are LNHNV and YYDKDF (reference sequence). This CDR3 region has 15 residues. V dropped 5 bases and J dropped 10 bases, with 23 bases sitting between them. CDR3 protein: CATSGSLDSLFGAFF. CDR3 bases: TGTGCCACCAGCGGGTCACTGGACAGCCTCTTTGGAGCTTTCTTT.